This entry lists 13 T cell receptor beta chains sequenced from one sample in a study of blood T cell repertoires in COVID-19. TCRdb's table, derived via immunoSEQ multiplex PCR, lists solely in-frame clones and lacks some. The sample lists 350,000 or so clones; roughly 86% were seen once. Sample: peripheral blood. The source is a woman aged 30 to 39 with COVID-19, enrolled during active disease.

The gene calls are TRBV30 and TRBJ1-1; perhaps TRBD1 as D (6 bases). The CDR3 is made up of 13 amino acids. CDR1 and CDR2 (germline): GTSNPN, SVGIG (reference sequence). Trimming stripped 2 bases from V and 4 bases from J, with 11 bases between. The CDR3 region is CAWSPRGPTEAFF. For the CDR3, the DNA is TGTGCCTGGAGTCCCAGGGGCCCCACTGAAGCTTTCTTT. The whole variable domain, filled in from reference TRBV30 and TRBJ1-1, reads SQTIHQWPATLVQPVGSPLSLECTVEGTSNPNLYWYRQAAGRGLQLLFYSVGIGQISSEVPQNLSASRPQDRQFILSSKKLLLSDSGFYLCAWSPRGPTEAFFGQGTRLTVV.

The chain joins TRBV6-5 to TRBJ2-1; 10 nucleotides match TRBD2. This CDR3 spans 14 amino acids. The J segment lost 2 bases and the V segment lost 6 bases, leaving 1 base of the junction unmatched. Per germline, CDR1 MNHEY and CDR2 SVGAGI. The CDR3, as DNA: TGTGCCAGCAGCGGACTAGCGGCCTACAATGAGCAGTTCTTC. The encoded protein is CASSGLAAYNEQFF.

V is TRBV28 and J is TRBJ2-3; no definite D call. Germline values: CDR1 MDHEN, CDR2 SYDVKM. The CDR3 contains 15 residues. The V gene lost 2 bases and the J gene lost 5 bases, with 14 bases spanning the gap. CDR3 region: CASSLAEIAQDTQYF. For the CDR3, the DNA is TGTGCCAGCAGTTTAGCGGAGATAGCACAAGATACGCAGTATTTT.

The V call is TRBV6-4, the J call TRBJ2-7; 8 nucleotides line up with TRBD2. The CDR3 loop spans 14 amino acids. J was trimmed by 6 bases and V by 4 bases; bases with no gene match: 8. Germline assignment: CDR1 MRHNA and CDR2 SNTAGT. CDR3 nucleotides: TGTGCCAGCAGTGGGTCAGCGGGAGAACGCGAGCAGTACTTC. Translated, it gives CASSGSAGEREQYF.

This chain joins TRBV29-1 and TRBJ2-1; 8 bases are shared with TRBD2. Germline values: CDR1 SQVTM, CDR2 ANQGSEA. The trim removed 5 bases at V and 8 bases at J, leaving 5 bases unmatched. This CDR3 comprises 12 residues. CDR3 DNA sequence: TGCAGCGTTCAGCGGGAGATCGATGAGCAGTTCTTC. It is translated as CSVQREIDEQFF.

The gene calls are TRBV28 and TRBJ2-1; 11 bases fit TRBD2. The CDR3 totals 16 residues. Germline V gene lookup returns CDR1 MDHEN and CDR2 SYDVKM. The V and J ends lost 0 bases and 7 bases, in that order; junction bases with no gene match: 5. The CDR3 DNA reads TGTGCCAGCAGTTTATGGGGACTAGCGGAGGATAATGAGCAGTTCTTC. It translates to CASSLWGLAEDNEQFF.

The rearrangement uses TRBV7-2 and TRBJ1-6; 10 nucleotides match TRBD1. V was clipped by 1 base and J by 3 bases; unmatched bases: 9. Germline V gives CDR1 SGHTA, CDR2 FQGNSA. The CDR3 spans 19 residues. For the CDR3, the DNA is TGTGCCAGCAGCTTAGGACAGGGGGCAAAGGAATACTATAATTCACCCCTCCACTTT. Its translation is CASSLGQGAKEYYNSPLHF.

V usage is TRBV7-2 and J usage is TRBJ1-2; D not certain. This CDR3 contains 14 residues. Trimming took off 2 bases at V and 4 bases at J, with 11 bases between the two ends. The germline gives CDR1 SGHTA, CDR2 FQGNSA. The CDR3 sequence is CASSLSGLTYGYTF. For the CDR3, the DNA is TGTGCCAGCAGCTTATCTGGGCTCACCTATGGCTACACCTTC.

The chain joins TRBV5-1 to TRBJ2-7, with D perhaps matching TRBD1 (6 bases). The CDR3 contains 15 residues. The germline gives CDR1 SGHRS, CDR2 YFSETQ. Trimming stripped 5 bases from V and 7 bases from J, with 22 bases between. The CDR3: CASRLGRGGGSEQYF. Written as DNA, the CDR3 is TGCGCCAGCAGACTTGGTAGAGGGGGTGGCTCGGAGCAGTACTTC.

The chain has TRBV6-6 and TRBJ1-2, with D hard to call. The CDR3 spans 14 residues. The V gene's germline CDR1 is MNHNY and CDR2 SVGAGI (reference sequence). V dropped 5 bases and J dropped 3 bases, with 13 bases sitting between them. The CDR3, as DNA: TGTGCCAGCAGTACCCCGGGTGACTACTATGGCTACACCTTC. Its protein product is CASSTPGDYYGYTF.

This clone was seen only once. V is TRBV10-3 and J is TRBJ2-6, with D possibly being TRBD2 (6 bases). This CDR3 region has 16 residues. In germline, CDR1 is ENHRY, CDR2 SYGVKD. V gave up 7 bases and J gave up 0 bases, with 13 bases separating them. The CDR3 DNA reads TGTGCCATCATGCCTGGACTAACCTCTGGGGCCAACGTCCTGACTTTC. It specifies CAIMPGLTSGANVLTF.

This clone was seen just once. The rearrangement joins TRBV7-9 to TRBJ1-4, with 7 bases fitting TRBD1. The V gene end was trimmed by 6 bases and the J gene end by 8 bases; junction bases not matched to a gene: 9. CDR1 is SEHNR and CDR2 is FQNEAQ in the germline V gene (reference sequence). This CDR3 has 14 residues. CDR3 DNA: TGTGCCAGCAGTTCGCCGGGACAGTGGGAAAAACTGTTTTTT. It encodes CASSSPGQWEKLFF.

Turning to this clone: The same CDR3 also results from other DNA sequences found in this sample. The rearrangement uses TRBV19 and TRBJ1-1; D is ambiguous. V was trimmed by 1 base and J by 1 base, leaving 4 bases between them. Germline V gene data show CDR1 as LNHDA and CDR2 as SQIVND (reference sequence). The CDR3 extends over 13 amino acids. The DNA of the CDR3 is TGTGCCAGTAGTATAGGGCAGAACACTGAAGCTTTCTTT. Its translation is CASSIGQNTEAFF.